This T cell receptor (beta chain) was profiled in a study of blood T cell repertoires in COVID-19. About the study: COVID-19 samples, acute and convalescent, were from the United States, Italy and Spain.

Per the study methods: From reference gene primer amplification, estimates of nucleated cell counts were derived. The method was immunoSEQ multiplex PCR; TCRdb's version includes in-frame clones alone and lacks a portion of them. V, J and clone size reflect that table, while D and trimming were determined from the DNA. The data show about 57,000 clones, more than 90% seen once. In this sample, this clone turned up a few times. CDR1 is MNHEY, CDR2 SMNVEV, per germline (reference sequence). CDR3 length equals 19 residues. The J segment lost 1 base and the V segment lost 5 bases, leaving 17 bases of the junction unmatched.

This clonotype was sampled from a man between 60 and 70 years old with acute or convalescent COVID-19. The specimen sequenced was peripheral blood. This chain connects TRBV27 to TRBJ2-3, with 8 positions matching TRBD1. The CDR3 DNA follows: TGTGCCAGCAGTCCGCATGACATTAGGGACAGGACGGGCACAGATACGCAGTATTTT. Protein: CASSPHDIRDRTGTDTQYF.